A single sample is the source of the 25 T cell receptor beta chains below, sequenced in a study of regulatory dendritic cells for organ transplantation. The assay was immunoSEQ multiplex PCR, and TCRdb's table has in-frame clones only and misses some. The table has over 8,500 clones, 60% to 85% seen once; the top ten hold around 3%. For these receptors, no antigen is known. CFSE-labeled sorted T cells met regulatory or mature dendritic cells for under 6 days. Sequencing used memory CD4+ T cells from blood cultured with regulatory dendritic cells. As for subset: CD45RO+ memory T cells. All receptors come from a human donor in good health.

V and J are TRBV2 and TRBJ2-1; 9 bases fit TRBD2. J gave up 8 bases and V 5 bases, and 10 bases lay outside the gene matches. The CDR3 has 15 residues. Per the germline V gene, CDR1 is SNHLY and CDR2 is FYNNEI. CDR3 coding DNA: TGTGCCAGCAGTTTTACCGGGACTAGCAACCATGAGCAGTTCTTC. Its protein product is CASSFTGTSNHEQFF. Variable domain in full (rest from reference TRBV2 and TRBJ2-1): EPEVTQTPSHQVTQMGQEVILRCVPISNHLYFYWYRQILGQKVEFLVSFYNNEISEKSEIFDDQFSVERPDGSNFTLKIRSTKLEDSAMYFCASSFTGTSNHEQFFGPGTRLTVL.

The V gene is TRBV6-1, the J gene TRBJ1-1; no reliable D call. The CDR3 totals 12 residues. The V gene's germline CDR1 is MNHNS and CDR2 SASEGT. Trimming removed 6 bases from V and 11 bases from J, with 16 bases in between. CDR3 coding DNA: TGTGCCAGCAGCGTCAACCGGGATCCGGCTTTCTTT. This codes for CASSVNRDPAFF.

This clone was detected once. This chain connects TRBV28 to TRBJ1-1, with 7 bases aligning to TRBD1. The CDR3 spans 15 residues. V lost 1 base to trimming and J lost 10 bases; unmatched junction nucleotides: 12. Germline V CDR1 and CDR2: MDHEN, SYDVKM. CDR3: CASSLYQGGSLAAFF. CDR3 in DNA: TGTGCCAGCAGTTTATATCAGGGGGGCTCTCTGGCAGCTTTCTTT.

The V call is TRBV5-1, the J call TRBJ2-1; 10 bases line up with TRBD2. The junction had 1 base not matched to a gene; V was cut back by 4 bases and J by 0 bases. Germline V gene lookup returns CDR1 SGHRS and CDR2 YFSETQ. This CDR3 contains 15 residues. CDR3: CASSLAGVSYNEQFF. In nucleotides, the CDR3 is TGCGCCAGCAGCCTAGCGGGGGTCTCCTACAATGAGCAGTTCTTC.

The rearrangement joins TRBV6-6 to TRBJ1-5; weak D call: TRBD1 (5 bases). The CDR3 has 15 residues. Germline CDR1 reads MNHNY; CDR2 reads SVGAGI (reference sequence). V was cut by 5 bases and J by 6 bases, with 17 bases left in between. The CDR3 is CASSGALRGGQPQHF. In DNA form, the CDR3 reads TGTGCCAGCAGTGGAGCGCTCCGCGGGGGTCAGCCCCAGCATTTT.

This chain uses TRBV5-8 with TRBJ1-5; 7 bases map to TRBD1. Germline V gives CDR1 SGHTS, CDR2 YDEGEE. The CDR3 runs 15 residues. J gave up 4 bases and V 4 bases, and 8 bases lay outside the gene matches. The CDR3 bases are TGTGCCAGCAGCGGGGGACAGTTGGAAAATCAGCCCCAGCATTTT. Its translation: CASSGGQLENQPQHF.

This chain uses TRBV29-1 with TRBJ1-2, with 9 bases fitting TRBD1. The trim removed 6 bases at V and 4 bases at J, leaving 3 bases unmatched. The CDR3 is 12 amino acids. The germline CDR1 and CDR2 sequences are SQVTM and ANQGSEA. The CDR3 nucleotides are TGCAGCGTCACAGGGGGCCCCTATGGCTACACCTTC. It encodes CSVTGGPYGYTF.

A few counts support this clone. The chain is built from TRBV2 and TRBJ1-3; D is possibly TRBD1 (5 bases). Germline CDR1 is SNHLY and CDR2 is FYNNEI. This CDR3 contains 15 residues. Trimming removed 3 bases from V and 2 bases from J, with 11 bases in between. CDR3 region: CASSESQGTGNTIYF. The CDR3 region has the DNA TGTGCCAGCAGTGAGTCCCAGGGTACTGGAAACACCATATATTTT.

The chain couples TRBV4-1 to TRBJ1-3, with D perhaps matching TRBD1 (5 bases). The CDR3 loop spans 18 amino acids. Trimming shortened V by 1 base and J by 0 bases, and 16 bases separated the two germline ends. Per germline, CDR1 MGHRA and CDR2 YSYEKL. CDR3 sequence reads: CASSQAFGADISGNTIYF. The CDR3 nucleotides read TGCGCCAGCAGCCAAGCGTTTGGGGCAGATATCTCTGGAAACACCATATATTTT.

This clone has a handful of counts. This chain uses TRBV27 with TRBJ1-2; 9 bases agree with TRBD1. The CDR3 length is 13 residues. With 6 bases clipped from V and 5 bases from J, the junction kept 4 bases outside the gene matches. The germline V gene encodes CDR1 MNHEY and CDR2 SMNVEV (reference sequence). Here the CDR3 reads CASRLDRGYGYTF. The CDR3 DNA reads TGTGCCAGCAGACTGGACAGGGGATATGGCTACACCTTC.

The CDR3 reads CASSGGGRSYGNTIYF. DNA for the CDR3: TGTGCCAGCAGTGGGGGGGGGCGCAGCTATGGAAACACCATATATTTT. The chain has TRBV2 and TRBJ1-3; D is possibly TRBD1 (6 bases). CDR1 and CDR2 from the germline V gene are SNHLY and FYNNEI. V was trimmed by 4 bases and J by 3 bases, leaving 16 bases between them. The CDR3 contains 16 residues.

CDR3 in amino acids: CASSSSLGIGELFF. The DNA of the CDR3 is TGTGCCAGCAGCTCAAGCCTCGGGATCGGGGAGCTGTTTTTT. The V and J genes are TRBV11-2 and TRBJ2-2, with D perhaps TRBD2 (5 bases). CDR3 length: 14 amino acids. Trimming removed 4 bases at V and 7 bases at J, with 13 bases between. Germline CDR1 is SGHAT and CDR2 is FQNNGV.

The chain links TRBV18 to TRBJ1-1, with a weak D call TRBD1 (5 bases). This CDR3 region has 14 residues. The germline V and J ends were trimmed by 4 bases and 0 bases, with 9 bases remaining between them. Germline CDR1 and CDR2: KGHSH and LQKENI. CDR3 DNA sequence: TGTGCCAGCTCACGAGACAGTCTGAACACTGAAGCTTTCTTT. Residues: CASSRDSLNTEAFF.

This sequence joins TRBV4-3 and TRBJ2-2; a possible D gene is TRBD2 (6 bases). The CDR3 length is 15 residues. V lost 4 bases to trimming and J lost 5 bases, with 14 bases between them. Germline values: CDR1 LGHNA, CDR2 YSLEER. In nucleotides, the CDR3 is TGCGCCAGCAGCCGGAAGCGCGCGGGGACCGGGGAGCTGTTTTTT. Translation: CASSRKRAGTGELFF.

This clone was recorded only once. CDR3 sequence (DNA): TGTGCCAGCAGTTCTGCAGGGGGTGAAGCTTTCTTT. Protein: CASSSAGGEAFF. The V and J genes are TRBV6-6 and TRBJ1-1; 7 bases are shared with TRBD1. The CDR3 runs 12 residues. Trimming took 4 bases from V and 7 from J; bases not matched to a gene: 3. The germline V gene encodes CDR1 MNHNY and CDR2 SVGAGI (reference sequence).

CDR3 bases: TGCGCCAGCAGCTTGGGAAGACTGGGACAGGGGGGGAATGAGCAGTTCTTC. Translating gives CASSLGRLGQGGNEQFF. The chain employs TRBV5-1 and TRBJ2-1; TRBD1 aligns across 11 bases. Germline V gene data show CDR1 as SGHRS and CDR2 as YFSETQ. V lost 0 bases, J lost 7 bases, and 9 bases stayed unmatched. The CDR3 length is 17 residues.

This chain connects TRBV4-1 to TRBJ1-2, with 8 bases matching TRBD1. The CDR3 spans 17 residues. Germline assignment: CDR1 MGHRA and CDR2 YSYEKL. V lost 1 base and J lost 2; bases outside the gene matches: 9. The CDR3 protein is CASSQGDRTPRNYGYTF. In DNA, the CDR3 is TGCGCCAGCAGCCAAGGGGACAGGACCCCGAGAAACTATGGCTACACCTTC.

The CDR3 sequence: CASSLTGLTYNEQFF. CDR3 DNA sequence: TGTGCCAGCAGCTTGACAGGGCTAACCTACAATGAGCAGTTCTTC. J is TRBJ2-1 and V is TRBV5-8; tentative D call: TRBD1 (6 bases). V lost 1 base and J 2 bases, leaving 10 bases between the germline ends. Germline V CDR1 and CDR2: SGHTS, YDEGEE. The CDR3 runs to 15 residues.

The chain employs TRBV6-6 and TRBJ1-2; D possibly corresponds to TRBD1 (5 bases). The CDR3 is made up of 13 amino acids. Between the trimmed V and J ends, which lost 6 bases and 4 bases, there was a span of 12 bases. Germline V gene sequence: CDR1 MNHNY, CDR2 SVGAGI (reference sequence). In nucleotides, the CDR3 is TGTGCCAGCAGGCAGGGTGGATTCTATGGCTACACCTTC. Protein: CASRQGGFYGYTF.

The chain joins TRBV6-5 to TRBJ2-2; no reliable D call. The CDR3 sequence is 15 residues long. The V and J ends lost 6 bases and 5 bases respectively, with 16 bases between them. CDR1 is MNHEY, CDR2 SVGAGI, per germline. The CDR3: CASRGRGLSTGELFF. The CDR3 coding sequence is TGTGCCAGCAGGGGCCGTGGGCTCTCGACCGGGGAGCTGTTTTTT.

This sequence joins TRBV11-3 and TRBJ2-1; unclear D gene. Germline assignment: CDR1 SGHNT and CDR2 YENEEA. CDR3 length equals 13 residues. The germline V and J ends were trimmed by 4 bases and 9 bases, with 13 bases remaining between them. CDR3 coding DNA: TGTGCCAGCAGCTCCCAGCAGGAACGTGAGCAGTTCTTC. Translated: CASSSQQEREQFF. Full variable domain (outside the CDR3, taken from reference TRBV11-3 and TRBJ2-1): EAGVVQSPRYKIIEKKQPVAFWCNPISGHNTLYWYLQNLGQGPELLIRYENEEAVDDSQLPKDRFSAERLKGVDSTLKIQPAELGDSAVYLCASSSQQEREQFFGPGTRLTVL.

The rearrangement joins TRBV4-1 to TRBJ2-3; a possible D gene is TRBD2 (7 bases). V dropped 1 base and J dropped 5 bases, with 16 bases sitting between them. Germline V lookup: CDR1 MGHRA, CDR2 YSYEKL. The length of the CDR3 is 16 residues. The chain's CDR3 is CASSQGLGGAVDTQYF. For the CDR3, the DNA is TGCGCCAGCAGCCAAGGTTTGGGGGGGGCGGTAGATACGCAGTATTTT.

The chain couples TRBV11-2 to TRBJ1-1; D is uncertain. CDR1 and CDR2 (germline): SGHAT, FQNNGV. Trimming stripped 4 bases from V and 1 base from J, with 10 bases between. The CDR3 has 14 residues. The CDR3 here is CASSWTPRNTEAFF. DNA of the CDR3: TGTGCCAGCAGCTGGACTCCCAGGAACACTGAAGCTTTCTTT.

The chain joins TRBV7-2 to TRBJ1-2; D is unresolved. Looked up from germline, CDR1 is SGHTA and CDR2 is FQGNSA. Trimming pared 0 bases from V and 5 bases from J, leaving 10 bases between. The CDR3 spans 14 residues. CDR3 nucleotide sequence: TGTGCCAGCAGCTTAGCGCCCGGTAAATATGGCTACACCTTC. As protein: CASSLAPGKYGYTF.

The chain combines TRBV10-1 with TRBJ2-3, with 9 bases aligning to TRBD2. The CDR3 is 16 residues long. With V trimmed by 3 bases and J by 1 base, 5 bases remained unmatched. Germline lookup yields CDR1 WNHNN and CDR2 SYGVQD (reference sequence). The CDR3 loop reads CASSEFCGGGTDTQYF. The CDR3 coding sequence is TGCGCCAGCAGTGAATTCTGCGGGGGGGGCACAGATACGCAGTATTTT.